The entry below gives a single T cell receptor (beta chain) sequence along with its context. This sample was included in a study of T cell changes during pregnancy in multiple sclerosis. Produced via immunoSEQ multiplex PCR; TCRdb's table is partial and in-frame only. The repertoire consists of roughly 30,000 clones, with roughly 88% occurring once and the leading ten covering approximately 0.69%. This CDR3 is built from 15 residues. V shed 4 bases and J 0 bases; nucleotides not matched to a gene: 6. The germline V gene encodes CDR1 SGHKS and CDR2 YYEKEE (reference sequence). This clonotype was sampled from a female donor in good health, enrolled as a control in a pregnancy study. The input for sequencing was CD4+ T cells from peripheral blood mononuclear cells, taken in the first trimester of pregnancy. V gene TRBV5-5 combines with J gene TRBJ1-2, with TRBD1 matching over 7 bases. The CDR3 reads CASSPTGIANYGYTF. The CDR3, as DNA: TGTGCCAGCAGCCCGACAGGGATAGCTAACTATGGCTACACCTTC.